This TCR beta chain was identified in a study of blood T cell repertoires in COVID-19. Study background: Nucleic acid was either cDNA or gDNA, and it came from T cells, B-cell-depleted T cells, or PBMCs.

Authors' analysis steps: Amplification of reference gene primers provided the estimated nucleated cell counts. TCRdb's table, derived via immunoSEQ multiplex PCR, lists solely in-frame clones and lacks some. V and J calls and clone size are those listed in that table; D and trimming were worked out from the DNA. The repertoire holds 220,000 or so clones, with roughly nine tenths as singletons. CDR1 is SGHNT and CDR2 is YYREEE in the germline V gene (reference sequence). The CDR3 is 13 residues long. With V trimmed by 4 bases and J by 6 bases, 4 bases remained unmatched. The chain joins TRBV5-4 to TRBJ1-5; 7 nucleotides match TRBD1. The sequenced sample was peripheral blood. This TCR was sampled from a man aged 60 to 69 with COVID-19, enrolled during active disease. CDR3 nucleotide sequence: TGTGCCAGCAGCCGGGACAGTATTCAGCCCCAGCATTTT. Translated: CASSRDSIQPQHF.